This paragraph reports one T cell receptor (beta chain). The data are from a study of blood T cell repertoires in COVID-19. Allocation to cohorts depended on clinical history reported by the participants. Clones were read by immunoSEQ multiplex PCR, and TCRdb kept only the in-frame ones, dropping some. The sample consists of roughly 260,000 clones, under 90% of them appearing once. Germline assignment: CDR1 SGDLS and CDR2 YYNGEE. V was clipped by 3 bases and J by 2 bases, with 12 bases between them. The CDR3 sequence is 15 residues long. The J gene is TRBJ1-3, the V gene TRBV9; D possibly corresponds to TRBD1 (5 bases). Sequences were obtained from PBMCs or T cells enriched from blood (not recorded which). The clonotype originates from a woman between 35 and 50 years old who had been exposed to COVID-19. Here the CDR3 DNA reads TGTGCCAGCAGCGCCCTTGGAGGGGCTGGAAACACCATATATTTT. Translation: CASSALGGAGNTIYF.